A selection of T cell receptor beta chains follows, all from one sample in a study of vaccination and CD4 T cells after COVID-19. The antigens these receptors bind are not known. TCRdb reprocessed the PCR reads with MiXCR, giving one entry per CDR3 protein. The table includes approximately 6,000 distinct CDR3 sequences, less than 45% detected once. Sequenced: CD4+ T cells from blood, cultured in vitro. The receptors were sampled from a human donor in good health. Each CDR3 is given with its conserved first and last residue. Each record gives: clone size, J gene, V gene, D gene, CDR3 DNA, CDR3 protein. D genes are given only for firm matches. Size is stated for part of the rows, as once, few or many counts, or as a class when the clone is expanded.

- | TRBJ2-2 | TRBV25-1 | - | TGTGCCAGCATCGGGGCGAACACCGGGGAGCTGTTTTTT | CASIGANTGELFF
- | TRBJ1-1 | TRBV6-5 | TRBD1 | TGTGCCAGCAGTTTGGGGGACAGATTATCCAAAGCTTTCTTT | CASSLGDRLSKAFF
- | TRBJ1-6 | TRBV27 | - | TGTGCCAGCAGTTTATGGGGCAGGTCGAGGGCTAATTCACCCCTCCACTTT | CASSLWGRSRANSPLHF
few | TRBJ1-2 | TRBV7-2 | TRBD1 | TGTGCCAGCAGCACCGGGACAGGGGGCCACTATGGCTACACCTTC | CASSTGTGGHYGYTF
few | TRBJ1-1 | TRBV7-2 | - | TGTGCCAGCAGCTTGGCAGGGTACACTGAAGCTTTCTTT | CASSLAGYTEAFF
once | TRBJ1-2 | TRBV6-1 | - | TGTGCCAGTCTCAGGTTTATAGGCTACACCTTC | CASLRFIGYTF
- | TRBJ2-1 | TRBV7-2 | TRBD2 | TGTGCCAGCAGCTCCGGCCCATCTAGCGGGGGGTGGGATGAGCAGTTCTTC | CASSSGPSSGGWDEQFF
- | TRBJ1-5 | TRBV15 | TRBD1 | TGTGCCACCCTCCGAGGACAGGGTGATGGTAACGGCAATCAGCCCCAGCATTTT | CATLRGQGDGNGNQPQHF
- | TRBJ2-2 | TRBV20-1 | TRBD2 | TGCAGTGCTAGAGATTTGAAAGCGGGGGCGAACACCGGGGAGCTGTTTTTT | CSARDLKAGANTGELFF
few | TRBJ2-3 | TRBV6-2/TRBV6-3 | TRBD1 | TGTGCCAGCAGGGAAGACAGGGTGGCCGATACGCAGTATTTT | CASREDRVADTQYF
- | TRBJ1-2 | TRBV12-3/TRBV12-4 | TRBD1 | TGTGCCAGCACCGCGGGACAGGGGGCGTATGGCTACACCTTC | CASTAGQGAYGYTF
few | TRBJ1-2 | TRBV7-8 | - | TGTGCCAGCAGCTTGGCACGGGCCTATGGCTACACCTTC | CASSLARAYGYTF
few | TRBJ2-7 | TRBV12-3/TRBV12-4 | - | TGTGCCAGCAGTGGTAACTACGAGCAGTACTTC | CASSGNYEQYF
- | TRBJ1-2 | TRBV20-1 | - | TGCAGTGCTACCGGTGAAGGGCTAGACTATGGCTACACCTTC | CSATGEGLDYGYTF
- | TRBJ1-2 | TRBV18 | TRBD1 | TGTGCCAGCTCGCCCGGGACAGGGGTGGACTATGGCTACACCTTC | CASSPGTGVDYGYTF
few | TRBJ1-5 | TRBV11-1 | - | TGTGCCAGCAGCTTATCAGGTAATCAGCCCCAGCATTTT | CASSLSGNQPQHF
- | TRBJ2-2 | TRBV10-2 | - | TGCGCCAGCAGTGAGTCGAGGCAGACCGGGGAGCTGTTTTTT | CASSESRQTGELFF
- | TRBJ2-7 | TRBV6-1 | - | TGTGCCAGCAGCCCCACCGGCAGCTACGAGCAGTACTTC | CASSPTGSYEQYF
few | TRBJ2-5 | TRBV7-6 | TRBD2 | TGTGCCAGCAGCCTGACTAGCGGGGGGATCCAAGAGACCCAGTACTTC | CASSLTSGGIQETQYF
- | TRBJ2-7 | TRBV6-2/TRBV6-3 | TRBD1 | TGTGCCAGCACCAGACTGGGACAGGGCAACTACGAGCAGTACTTC | CASTRLGQGNYEQYF
- | TRBJ1-5 | TRBV5-8 | - | TGTGCCAGCAGCACCGGAATTTATAGCAATCAGCCCCAGCATTTT | CASSTGIYSNQPQHF
medium-sized | TRBJ2-7 | TRBV12-3/TRBV12-4 | - | TGTGCCAGCAGTTCCGACGGGACTTTCTACGAGCAGTACTTC | CASSSDGTFYEQYF
- | TRBJ1-1 | TRBV19 | - | TGTGCCAGTTCGATATTCCCCCGCCAAGAAGCTTTCTTT | CASSIFPRQEAFF
- | TRBJ2-4 | TRBV20-1 | TRBD1 | TGCAGCGTCGGGACAGCGAACATTCAGTACTTC | CSVGTANIQYF
- | TRBJ1-2 | TRBV2 | - | TGTGCCGGCAGTGTGATAGTTTCCTATGGCTACACCTTC | CAGSVIVSYGYTF
- | TRBJ1-2 | TRBV7-9 | - | TGTGCCAGCAGCTTATCCCTTCAAAACTATGGCTACACCTTC | CASSLSLQNYGYTF
- | TRBJ2-3 | TRBV20-1 | TRBD1 | TGCAGTGCTCCTGGACAGGTCCGATATACGCAGTATTTT | CSAPGQVRYTQYF
medium-sized | TRBJ2-3 | TRBV7-3 | TRBD2 | TGTGCCAGCAGCCCTGTAGCGGGAGGCACGCAGTATTTT | CASSPVAGGTQYF
- | TRBJ1-6 | TRBV5-5 | TRBD1 | TGTGCCAGCAGTAGCGGACAGGGGGCAGGTAATTCACCCCTCCACTTT | CASSSGQGAGNSPLHF
- | TRBJ1-1 | TRBV20-1 | - | TGCAGTGCTAGTCCGACTCCAGAAGCTTTCTTT | CSASPTPEAFF
- | TRBJ1-2 | TRBV6-1 | TRBD1 | TGTGCCACCACGGGACAGATATTTAACTATGGCTACACCTTC | CATTGQIFNYGYTF
- | TRBJ1-5 | TRBV2 | - | TGTGCCAGCAGCATGGACAATCAGCCCCAGCATTTT | CASSMDNQPQHF
- | TRBJ1-2 | TRBV12-3/TRBV12-4 | - | TGTGCCAGCGCCCTCTTCTATGGCTACACCTTC | CASALFYGYTF
- | TRBJ1-2 | TRBV9 | TRBD1 | TGTGCCAGCAGCGTAGAACTTTGGGACAGGGGTGGTGGCTACACCTTC | CASSVELWDRGGGYTF
- | TRBJ1-6 | TRBV6-1 | TRBD1 | TGTGCCAGCAGTATGACAGGGGGTGGTTCACCCCTCCACTTT | CASSMTGGGSPLHF
few | TRBJ2-3 | TRBV20-1 | TRBD1 | TGCAGTTCAGGGGGCGGGAGCACAGATACGCAGTATTTT | CSSGGGSTDTQYF
few | TRBJ1-6 | TRBV7-9 | - | TGTGCCAGCAGCTCTACTACATCCCCCTCCTATAATTCACCCCTCCACTTT | CASSSTTSPSYNSPLHF
- | TRBJ2-5 | TRBV7-3 | TRBD1 | TGTGCCAGCAGCTCACTAGGACAGGGTCCTCAGACCCAGTACTTC | CASSSLGQGPQTQYF
- | TRBJ2-1 | TRBV6-4 | - | TGTGCCAGCAGTGACTCGGGACACAATGAGCAGTTCTTC | CASSDSGHNEQFF
- | TRBJ1-1 | TRBV5-8 | - | TGTGCCAGCAGCTGGCAGGGTACTGAAGCTTTCTTT | CASSWQGTEAFF
- | TRBJ1-4 | TRBV20-1 | - | TGCAGTGCCCTGTCCCCCAACGGGGATGAAAAACTGTTTTTT | CSALSPNGDEKLFF
medium-sized | TRBJ2-7 | TRBV11-2 | - | TGTGCCAGCAGTCGAGGTCCCGAGCAGTACTTC | CASSRGPEQYF
- | TRBJ1-2 | TRBV9 | - | TGTGCCAGCAGCGTAGAGGAACGGGGCTATGGCTACACCTTC | CASSVEERGYGYTF
- | TRBJ1-1 | TRBV19 | - | TGTGCCAGTAGGCCCAGAGGGACGGAGAACACTGAAGCTTTCTTT | CASRPRGTENTEAFF
few | TRBJ2-5 | TRBV15 | - | TGTGCCACCAGTTTCCGGGGGCAAGAGACCCAGTACTTC | CATSFRGQETQYF
- | TRBJ1-1 | TRBV2 | - | TGTGCCAGCAGTGATTCCCCAGGGGCGACTGAAGCTTTCTTT | CASSDSPGATEAFF
few | TRBJ2-5 | TRBV20-1 | TRBD2 | TGCAGTGCCACTAGCGGGGAGCCATCTTCCCAAGAGACCCAGTACTTC | CSATSGEPSSQETQYF
once | TRBJ2-2 | TRBV6-4 | TRBD1 | TGTGCCAGCAGTCCCGGGACAGCGAACACCGGGGAGCTGTTTTTT | CASSPGTANTGELFF
few | TRBJ1-2 | TRBV6-1 | - | TGTGCCAGCAGTAGCCTGAGCAGGGACTATGGCTACACCTTC | CASSSLSRDYGYTF
- | TRBJ2-1 | TRBV27 | TRBD1 | TGTGCCAGCAGGAAGACAGGGACGAATGAGCAGTTCTTC | CASRKTGTNEQFF
- | TRBJ1-6 | TRBV9 | - | TGTGCCAGCAGCGTAGACGCGTGGGTGGAGTCACCCCTCCACTTT | CASSVDAWVESPLHF
- | TRBJ1-5 | TRBV18 | TRBD1 | TGTGCCAGCTCACCCCCTAATCAGGGGGTCAATCAGCCCCAGCATTTT | CASSPPNQGVNQPQHF
- | TRBJ2-1 | TRBV20-1 | - | TGCAGTGCTAGAACGGTAGTGGGGCAGTTCTTC | CSARTVVGQFF
few | TRBJ2-3 | TRBV11-2 | - | TGTGCCAGCAGCGCCAGGGTCGGCACAGATACGCAGTATTTT | CASSARVGTDTQYF
few | TRBJ1-5 | TRBV12-3/TRBV12-4 | - | TGTGCCAGCAGCCGTGGGGGCCAGCCCCAGCATTTT | CASSRGGQPQHF